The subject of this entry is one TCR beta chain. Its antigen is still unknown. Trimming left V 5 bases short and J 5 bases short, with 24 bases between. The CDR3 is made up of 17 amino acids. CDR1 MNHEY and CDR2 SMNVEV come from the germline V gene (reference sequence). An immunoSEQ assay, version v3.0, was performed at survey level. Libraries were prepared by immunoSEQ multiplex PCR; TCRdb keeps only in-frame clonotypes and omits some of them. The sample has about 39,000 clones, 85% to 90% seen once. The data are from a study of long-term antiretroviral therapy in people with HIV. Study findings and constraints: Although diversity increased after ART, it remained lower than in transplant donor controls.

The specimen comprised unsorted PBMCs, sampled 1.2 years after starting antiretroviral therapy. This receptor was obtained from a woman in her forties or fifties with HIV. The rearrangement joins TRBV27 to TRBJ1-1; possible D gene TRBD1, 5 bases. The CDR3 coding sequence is TGTGCCAGCAGTCAGGGCCCTTCCCTAAAACTGGGGACTGAAGCTTTCTTT. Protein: CASSQGPSLKLGTEAFF.